The 29 T cell receptor beta chains given below trace back to one sample, sequenced in a study of T cells in localized non-small cell lung cancer. The protocol was immunoSEQ multiplex PCR, while the TCRdb copy is restricted to in-frame clones and leaves out a portion. This table holds about 2,300 clones, around 20% found once. The source material was lung tumor tissue, sampled before any cancer treatment. All receptors come from a man aged 35-75 years with stage I lung adenocarcinoma.

The chain uses TRBV6-8 and TRBJ2-1; D perhaps matches TRBD1 (6 bases). The CDR3 loop spans 15 amino acids. Germline CDR1 reads MNHGY; CDR2 reads SAAAGT. The V end was cut by 6 bases, the J end by 7 bases, with 19 bases between. The DNA for the CDR3 is TGTGCCAGCAGGCGCATCAGGGGCGGTAGTAATGAGCAGTTCTTC. Its protein product is CASRRIRGGSNEQFF.

The sample holds a few counts of this clone. V and J are TRBV6-8 and TRBJ2-7, with D possibly TRBD1 on 7 matching bases. This CDR3 spans 15 amino acids. The germline CDR1 and CDR2 sequences are MNHGY and SAAAGT. V shed 7 bases and J shed 0 bases, with 16 bases lying between them. CDR3 DNA sequence: TGTGCCAGCATCTTCAGGGGGGTGCCCTCCTACGAGCAGTACTTC. Residues: CASIFRGVPSYEQYF.

This clone was counted only a few times. The CDR3 here is CASSPPGRDEQFF. In DNA, the CDR3 is TGTGCCAGCTCACCACCTGGCCGCGATGAGCAGTTCTTC. The chain has TRBV18 and TRBJ2-1; D gene uncertain. This CDR3 contains 13 residues. V was pared by 0 bases and J by 8 bases, with 8 bases between. The V gene's germline CDR1 is KGHSH and CDR2 LQKENI.

The genes are TRBV6-8 and TRBJ2-1, with TRBD2 identical over 8 bases. This CDR3 is 13 amino acids long. V lost 6 bases, J lost 2 bases, and 0 bases stayed unmatched. Germline V gene sequence: CDR1 MNHGY, CDR2 SAAAGT. In nucleotides, the CDR3 is TGTGCCAGCAGCGGGGGGGCCTACAATGAGCAGTTCTTC. It yields the protein CASSGGAYNEQFF.

A few counts support this clone. The rearrangement uses TRBV28 and TRBJ1-1; D remains unclear. The germline gives CDR1 MDHEN, CDR2 SYDVKM. The CDR3 contains 15 residues. V was trimmed by 3 bases and J by 1 base, leaving 12 bases between them. The CDR3 region is CASSFLGQQNTEAFF. In DNA, the CDR3 is TGTGCCAGCAGTTTCTTAGGGCAGCAGAACACTGAAGCTTTCTTT.

This clone was counted between two and nine times. The CDR3 loop reads CASSTTGTPAGYTF. CDR3 coding DNA: TGTGCCAGCAGTACAACCGGGACGCCGGCGGGCTACACCTTC. V gene TRBV11-3 combines with J gene TRBJ1-2; perhaps TRBD1 as D (5 bases). Germline V gene data show CDR1 as SGHNT and CDR2 as YENEEA. The V gene lost 6 bases and the J gene lost 8 bases, with 19 bases spanning the gap. CDR3 size: 14 residues.

This rearrangement joins TRBV6-8 to TRBJ2-7; D may be TRBD1 (5 bases). In germline, CDR1 is MNHGY, CDR2 SAAAGT. The CDR3 has 15 residues. V shed 5 bases and J shed 5 bases, with 19 bases lying between them. This chain's CDR3 is CASSGSVDSGHEQYF. As DNA, the CDR3 is TGTGCCAGCAGTGGAAGCGTCGACAGTGGCCACGAGCAGTACTTC.

The rearrangement uses TRBV6-8 and TRBJ1-5; tentative D call: TRBD1 (6 bases). CDR1 MNHGY and CDR2 SAAAGT come from the germline V gene. The CDR3 spans 15 residues. The ends were cut back, 5 bases at V and 3 bases at J, with 14 bases in the middle. The CDR3: CASSDPTGHNQPQHF. The CDR3 DNA reads TGTGCCAGCAGTGACCCGACAGGTCACAATCAGCCCCAGCATTTT.

V and J are TRBV14 and TRBJ2-7, with TRBD2 identical over 7 bases. The ends lost 4 bases at V and 1 base at J; junction bases unmatched: 13. Germline V gene data show CDR1 as SGHDN and CDR2 as FVKESK. The CDR3 runs to 17 residues. The CDR3 DNA sequence: TGTGCCAGCAGCCGATTAGGCGGGAGCATCACATCCTACGAGCAGTACTTC. This sequence encodes CASSRLGGSITSYEQYF.

This clone is medium-sized within its sample. In DNA, the CDR3 is TGCGCCAGCAGCCGCGGGACAGAAGGCTACGAGCAGTACTTC. Its protein is CASSRGTEGYEQYF. The rearrangement uses TRBV4-1 and TRBJ2-7; TRBD1 is a possible D gene (7 bases). The CDR3 is 14 residues long. The germline V and J ends were trimmed by 4 bases and 3 bases, with 13 bases remaining between them. CDR1 MGHRA and CDR2 YSYEKL come from the germline V gene.

The chain carries TRBV29-1 and TRBJ2-3; D remains ambiguous. The length of the CDR3 is 12 residues. V lost 7 bases, J lost 4 bases, and 12 bases lay in between. Germline CDR1 reads SQVTM; CDR2 reads ANQGSEA. The CDR3 is CSGGSSADTQYF. The DNA of the CDR3 is TGCAGCGGTGGAAGCTCCGCAGATACGCAGTATTTT.

V is TRBV28 and J is TRBJ2-5; 7 bases map to TRBD2. The CDR3 length is 15 residues. Germline V gene lookup returns CDR1 MDHEN and CDR2 SYDVKM. V lost 3 bases, J lost 5 bases, and 9 bases stayed unmatched. The CDR3, as DNA: TGTGCCAGCAGTTTGGGGAAGGGAGGGCAGGAGACCCAGTACTTC. Its protein is CASSLGKGGQETQYF.

This chain joins TRBV30 and TRBJ1-4; a possible D gene is TRBD1 (5 bases). The CDR3 sequence is 14 residues long. Per germline, CDR1 GTSNPN and CDR2 SVGIG (reference sequence). V lost 5 bases and J 7 bases, leaving 17 bases between the germline ends. CDR3 amino acids: CAWALGETGEKLFF. As DNA, the CDR3 is TGTGCCTGGGCGCTGGGGGAGACGGGTGAAAAACTGTTTTTT. Variable domain in full (rest from reference TRBV30 and TRBJ1-4): SQTIHQWPATLVQPVGSPLSLECTVEGTSNPNLYWYRQAAGRGLQLLFYSVGIGQISSEVPQNLSASRPQDRQFILSSKKLLLSDSGFYLCAWALGETGEKLFFGSGTQLSVL.

This clone has a handful of counts. The J gene is TRBJ2-7, the V gene TRBV29-1; D possibly matches TRBD1 or TRBD2 (5 bases each). Germline values: CDR1 SQVTM, CDR2 ANQGSEA. V was trimmed by 5 bases and J by 4 bases, leaving 18 bases between them. This CDR3 comprises 14 residues. CDR3 loop: CSVWGEGQTYEQYF. The DNA for the CDR3 is TGCAGCGTTTGGGGAGAGGGGCAGACGTACGAGCAGTACTTC.

DNA for the CDR3: TGTGCCAGCAGTCCCCCTTCGTCTGGACAGGGATCTGAAGCTTTCTTT. This sequence encodes CASSPPSSGQGSEAFF. The chain uses TRBV9 and TRBJ1-1; the match to TRBD1 covers 8 bases. Germline-derived CDR1 and CDR2 are SGDLS and YYNGEE. Trimming at V came to 5 bases and at J to 6 bases, leaving 15 bases not matched to a gene. The CDR3 is made up of 16 amino acids. Complete variable domain (other parts from reference TRBV9 and TRBJ1-1): DSGVTQTPKHLITATGQRVTLRCSPRSGDLSVYWYQQSLDQGLQFLIQYYNGEERAKGNILERFSAQQFPDLHSELNLSSLELGDSALYFCASSPPSSGQGSEAFFGQGTRLTVV.

There are a few counts of this clone. The chain links TRBV9 to TRBJ2-7; 8 bases agree with TRBD1. Germline CDR1 and CDR2: SGDLS and YYNGEE. CDR3 length equals 16 residues. V was clipped by 0 bases and J by 2 bases; unmatched bases: 7. The CDR3 here is CASSVGTGGPPYEQYF. The CDR3 DNA reads TGTGCCAGCAGCGTAGGCACAGGGGGTCCCCCCTACGAGCAGTACTTC.

CDR3 sequence: CASSYLGVENTGELFF. The CDR3 bases are TGTGCCAGCAGTTATTTAGGGGTAGAGAACACCGGGGAGCTGTTTTTT. The chain couples TRBV6-8 to TRBJ2-2; D might be TRBD1 (5 bases). CDR3 size: 16 residues. V lost 3 bases to trimming and J lost 1 base, with 12 bases between them. Germline V gene lookup returns CDR1 MNHGY and CDR2 SAAAGT.

The genes are TRBV11-3 and TRBJ1-2, with unresolved D. Germline CDR1 SGHNT, CDR2 YENEEA. The CDR3 sequence is 15 residues long. The V and J ends lost 1 base and 2 bases respectively, with 11 bases between them. The CDR3 here is CASSLVLQRNYGYTF. CDR3 coding DNA: TGTGCCAGCAGCTTAGTTTTACAGAGAAACTATGGCTACACCTTC.

The rearrangement uses TRBV5-1 and TRBJ2-1, with 7 positions matching TRBD2. Germline loops: CDR1 SGHRS, CDR2 YFSETQ. The CDR3 loop spans 16 amino acids. Losses at the gene ends were 0 bases for V and 0 bases for J; bases not matched to a gene: 3. Here the CDR3 DNA reads TGCGCCAGCAGCTTGGTAGCGGGTAGCTCCTACAATGAGCAGTTCTTC. It specifies CASSLVAGSSYNEQFF.

This chain uses TRBV19 with TRBJ1-1; a possible D gene is TRBD1 (5 bases). V lost 5 bases and J 11 bases, leaving 18 bases between the germline ends. Germline V CDR1 and CDR2: LNHDA, SQIVND (reference sequence). The CDR3 runs 13 residues. CDR3 region: CASSSQFRGRAFF. In nucleotides, the CDR3 is TGTGCCAGTAGTTCCCAGTTCCGGGGCAGGGCTTTCTTT.

In this sample, this clone turned up a few times. The V call is TRBV9, the J call TRBJ2-3; D is ambiguous. The germline V gene encodes CDR1 SGDLS and CDR2 YYNGEE. The germline V and J ends were trimmed by 5 bases and 7 bases, with 11 bases remaining between them. The CDR3 is made up of 12 amino acids. CDR3 in DNA: TGTGCCAGCAGTTACTCGAGGAATACGCAGTATTTT. This translates into CASSYSRNTQYF.

Only a few counts were recorded for this clone. The chain employs TRBV6-8 and TRBJ2-3; D might be TRBD2 (5 bases). Trimming removed 8 bases from V and 2 bases from J, with 14 bases in between. This CDR3 has 14 amino acids. Germline V lookup: CDR1 MNHGY, CDR2 SAAAGT. CDR3: CASLMEAATDTQYF. The CDR3 bases are TGTGCCAGCTTGATGGAAGCGGCCACAGATACGCAGTATTTT.

In its sample, this clone ranks as large. The chain carries TRBV9 and TRBJ1-1; 7 nucleotides agree with TRBD1. CDR1 and CDR2 from the germline V gene are SGDLS and YYNGEE. There are 17 residues in the CDR3. V was clipped by 3 bases and J by 0 bases; unmatched bases: 11. The CDR3 here is CASSGTTGETMNTEAFF. The CDR3 DNA follows: TGTGCCAGCAGCGGGACAACAGGGGAAACCATGAACACTGAAGCTTTCTTT.

This clone was seen only a few times. The chain joins TRBV11-3 to TRBJ2-5, with D perhaps being TRBD1 or TRBD2 (6 bases each). Between the trimmed V and J ends, which lost 5 bases and 5 bases, there was a span of 15 bases. CDR1 and CDR2 (germline): SGHNT, YENEEA. CDR3 length: 14 amino acids. CDR3 nucleotide sequence: TGTGCCAGCAGCAGGGGGGCCCGTCTGGAGACCCAGTACTTC. It translates to CASSRGARLETQYF.

This clone was counted between two and nine times. V is TRBV11-3 and J is TRBJ1-2; TRBD1 matches at 7 bases. The CDR3 spans 14 residues. CDR1 SGHNT and CDR2 YENEEA come from the germline V gene. V gave up 4 bases and J gave up 3 bases; unmatched junction bases: 5. The CDR3 DNA is TGTGCCAGCAGCTACCAGACAGGGTACTATGGCTACACCTTC. Translation: CASSYQTGYYGYTF.

By sample share, this clone is medium-sized. This rearrangement joins TRBV9 to TRBJ1-3; D perhaps matches TRBD1 (6 bases). The CDR3 has 14 residues. The V gene's germline CDR1 is SGDLS and CDR2 YYNGEE. The V end lost 4 bases, the J end lost 4 bases, and 12 bases lay between the germline ends. In DNA form, the CDR3 reads TGTGCCAGCAGCCTAGACAGGACGGGAAACACCATATATTTT. Its protein is CASSLDRTGNTIYF.

By share, this clone ranks as large. J is TRBJ2-3 and V is TRBV6-8, with 7 bases matching TRBD1. This CDR3 has 15 amino acids. Germline V gene sequence: CDR1 MNHGY, CDR2 SAAAGT. The V gene end was trimmed by 6 bases and the J gene end by 3 bases; junction bases not matched to a gene: 9. Here the CDR3 reads CASRMTGITTDTQYF. CDR3 nucleotide sequence: TGTGCCAGCAGGATGACAGGGATAACGACAGATACGCAGTATTTT.

The table lists this clone with a few counts. The chain employs TRBV28 and TRBJ1-1, with 7 nucleotides matching TRBD1. J lost 8 bases, V lost 6 bases, and 9 bases had no gene match. CDR1 is MDHEN, CDR2 SYDVKM, per germline. This CDR3 comprises 13 residues. CDR3 loop: CASSAGKDREAFF. In DNA form, the CDR3 reads TGTGCCAGCAGCGCTGGAAAGGACAGGGAAGCTTTCTTT.

The chain links TRBV19 to TRBJ1-3; D is unclear. The germline V gene encodes CDR1 LNHDA and CDR2 SQIVND (reference sequence). V dropped 3 bases and J dropped 8 bases, with 14 bases sitting between them. The CDR3 totals 14 residues. The CDR3 nucleotides read TGTGCCAGTAGTATTCACACACTTTCGGACACCATATATTTT. The encoded protein is CASSIHTLSDTIYF.